This TCR beta chain was retrieved from a study of OX40 agonist ivuxolimab in advanced cancers. Overall study: The drug used for patients, ivuxolimab, was an agonistic anti-OX40 (CD134) antibody.

Concerning this clone: The target antigen is unknown.

The assay was immunoSEQ multiplex PCR, and TCRdb's table has in-frame clones only and misses some. The sample consists of around 74,000 clones, roughly 90% of them appearing once. Exclusion applied to patients with autoimmune disease history or systemic immunosuppression. Study-wide results and caveats: Researchers report that CD8+ T cells had, on average, more expanded clones than CD4+. Clonal expansion from baseline to week 6 occurred in both CD4+ and CD8+ T cells.

V lost 7 bases, J lost 4 bases, and 7 bases stayed unmatched. Germline V gene lookup returns CDR1 LNHDA and CDR2 SQIVND (reference sequence). The CDR3 length is 14 residues. The starting material was CD4+ or CD8+ T cells sorted from blood, obtained in a trial of the OX40 agonist ivuxolimab. This TCR was recovered from an adult with an advanced solid tumor such as melanoma, head and neck, liver or kidney cancer. This chain joins TRBV19 and TRBJ2-3; 8 bases are a match to TRBD2. The CDR3: CASIEGGGSDTQYF. The CDR3 DNA reads TGTGCCAGTATAGAAGGCGGGGGGTCAGATACGCAGTATTTT.